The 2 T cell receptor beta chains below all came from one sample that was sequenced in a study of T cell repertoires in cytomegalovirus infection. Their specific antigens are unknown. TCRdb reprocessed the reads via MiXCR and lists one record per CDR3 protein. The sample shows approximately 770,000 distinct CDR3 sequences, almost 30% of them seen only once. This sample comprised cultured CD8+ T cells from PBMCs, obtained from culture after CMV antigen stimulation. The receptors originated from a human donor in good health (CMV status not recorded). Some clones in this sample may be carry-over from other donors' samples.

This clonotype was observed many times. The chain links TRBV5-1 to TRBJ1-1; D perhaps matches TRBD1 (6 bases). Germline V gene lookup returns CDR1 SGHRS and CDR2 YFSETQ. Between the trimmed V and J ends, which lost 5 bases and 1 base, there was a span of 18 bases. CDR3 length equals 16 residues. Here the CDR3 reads CASRPPRAGENTEAFF. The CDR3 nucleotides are TGCGCCAGCAGACCGCCTAGGGCAGGGGAGAACACTGAAGCTTTCTTT. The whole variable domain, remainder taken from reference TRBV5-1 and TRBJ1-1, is KAGVTQTPRYLIKTRGQQVTLSCSPISGHRSVSWYQQTPGQGLQFLFEYFSETQRNKGNFPGRFSGRQFSNSRSEMNVSTLELGDSALYLCASRPPRAGENTEAFFGQGTRLTVV.

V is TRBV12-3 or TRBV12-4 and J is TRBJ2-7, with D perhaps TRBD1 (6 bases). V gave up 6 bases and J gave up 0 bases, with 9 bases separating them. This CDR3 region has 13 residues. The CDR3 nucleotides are TGTGCCAGCAGGGGGGCGAGCTCCTACGAGCAGTACTTC. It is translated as CASRGASSYEQYF.